This T cell receptor beta chain was obtained from a study of technical replicates of blood from a few donors. Germline V CDR1 and CDR2: SGHRS, YFSETQ. The junction had 9 bases not matched to a gene; V was cut back by 3 bases and J by 8 bases. The length of the CDR3 is 14 residues. Repertoires were generated with immunoSEQ multiplex PCR, while TCRdb's copy carries only in-frame clones and drops some. Among approximately 60,000 clones listed, approximately 86% were seen once. This clonotype was obtained from a human donor in good health. Some clones in this sample may be carry-over from other donors' samples. V usage is TRBV5-1 and J usage is TRBJ1-2; 8 positions agree with TRBD1. Specimen: PBMCs. The CDR3 sequence: CASSSQGAQNGYTF. The CDR3 DNA follows: TGCGCCAGCAGCTCCCAGGGGGCGCAAAACGGCTACACCTTC. The full variable domain, rest sourced from reference TRBV5-1 and TRBJ1-2, is KAGVTQTPRYLIKTRGQQVTLSCSPISGHRSVSWYQQTPGQGLQFLFEYFSETQRNKGNFPGRFSGRQFSNSRSEMNVSTLELGDSALYLCASSSQGAQNGYTFGSGTRLTVV.